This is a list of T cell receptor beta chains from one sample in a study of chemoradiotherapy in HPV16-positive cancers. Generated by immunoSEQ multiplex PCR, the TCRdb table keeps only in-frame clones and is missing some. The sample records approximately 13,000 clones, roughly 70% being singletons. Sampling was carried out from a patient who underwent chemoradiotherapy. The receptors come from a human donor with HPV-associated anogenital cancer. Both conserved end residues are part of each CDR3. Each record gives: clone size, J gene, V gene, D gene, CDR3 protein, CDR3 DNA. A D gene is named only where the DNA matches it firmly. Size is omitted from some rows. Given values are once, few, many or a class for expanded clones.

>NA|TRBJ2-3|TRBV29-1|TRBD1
CSVTGANTQYF
TGCAGCGTGACAGGGGCGAATACGCAGTATTTT
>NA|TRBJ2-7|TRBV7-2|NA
CASSLVAQYEQYF
TGTGCCAGCAGCTTAGTCGCGCAGTACGAGCAGTACTTC
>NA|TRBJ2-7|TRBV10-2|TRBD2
CASRGTSPHDEQYF
TGCGCCAGCAGGGGGACTAGCCCTCACGACGAGCAGTACTTC
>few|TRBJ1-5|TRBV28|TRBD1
CASSTTGNGQPQHF
TGTGCCAGCAGTACGACAGGGAACGGTCAGCCCCAGCATTTT
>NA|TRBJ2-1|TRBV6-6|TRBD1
CASTLRSGGEQFF
TGTGCCAGCACCCTAAGATCAGGGGGTGAGCAGTTCTTC
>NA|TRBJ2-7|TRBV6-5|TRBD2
CASTYRASGFYEQYF
TGTGCCAGCACCTACAGGGCTAGCGGGTTTTACGAGCAGTACTTC
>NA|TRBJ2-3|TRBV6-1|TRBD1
CASSDNVGQGADTQYF
TGTGCCAGCAGTGACAACGTCGGACAGGGGGCAGATACGCAGTATTTT
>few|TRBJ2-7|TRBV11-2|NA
CASSPRIGTAYEQYF
TGTGCCAGCAGCCCCCGGATCGGGACGGCCTACGAGCAGTACTTC
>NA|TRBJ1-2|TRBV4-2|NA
CASSQGAGSNYGYTF
TGTGCCAGCAGCCAAGGGGCAGGCTCTAACTATGGCTACACCTTC
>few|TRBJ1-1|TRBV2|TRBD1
CASSDGTGGFEAFF
TGTGCCAGCAGTGATGGGACAGGGGGCTTTGAAGCTTTCTTT
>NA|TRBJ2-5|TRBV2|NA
CASIRGRGGETQYF
TGTGCCAGCATCCGAGGGCGGGGAGGAGAGACCCAGTACTTC
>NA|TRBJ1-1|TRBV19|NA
CASSIRVSGFEVLSRNTEAFF
TGTGCCAGTAGTATAAGGGTCTCCGGGTTCGAAGTCCTTAGCCGGAACACTGAAGCTTTCTTT
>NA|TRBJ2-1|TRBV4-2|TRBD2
CASSHRRGGHNEQFF
TGTGCCAGCAGCCATCGGCGGGGGGGCCACAATGAGCAGTTCTTC
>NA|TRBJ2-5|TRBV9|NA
CASSVMGGLETQYF
TGTGCCAGCAGCGTCATGGGCGGTTTGGAGACCCAGTACTTC
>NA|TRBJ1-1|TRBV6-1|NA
CASSEGGFAEAFF
TGTGCCAGCAGTGAAGGGGGTTTCGCTGAAGCTTTCTTT
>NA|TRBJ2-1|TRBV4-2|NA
CASSQDRDGWNEQFF
TGTGCCAGCAGCCAAGATCGCGACGGGTGGAATGAGCAGTTCTTC
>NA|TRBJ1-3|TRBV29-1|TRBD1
CSVAGQGAGRNTIYF
TGCAGCGTAGCAGGACAGGGGGCTGGCAGAAACACCATATATTTT
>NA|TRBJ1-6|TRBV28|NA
CASSLLGQNISPYSPLHF
TGTGCCAGCAGTTTATTGGGACAAAATATCTCCCCTTATTCACCCCTCCACTTT
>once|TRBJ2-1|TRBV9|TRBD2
CASSSPGLAGYNEQFF
TGTGCCAGCAGCTCTCCGGGACTAGCGGGTTACAATGAGCAGTTCTTC
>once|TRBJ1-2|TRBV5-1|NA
CASSPEDYYGYTF
TGCGCCAGCAGTCCTGAGGACTACTATGGCTACACCTTC
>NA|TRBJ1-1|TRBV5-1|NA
CASSLATVNTEAFF
TGCGCCAGCAGCTTGGCTACCGTGAACACTGAAGCTTTCTTT
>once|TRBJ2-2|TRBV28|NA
CASSLVKSSTSTGELFF
TGTGCCAGCAGTTTGGTTAAGAGCTCAACCTCCACCGGGGAGCTGTTTTTT
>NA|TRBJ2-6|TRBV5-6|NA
CASSKTFSGANVLTF
TGTGCCAGCAGCAAGACATTCTCTGGGGCCAACGTCCTGACTTTC
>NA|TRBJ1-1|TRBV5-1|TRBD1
CASSGGQGYTEAFF
TGCGCCAGCAGCGGGGGACAGGGTTACACTGAAGCTTTCTTT
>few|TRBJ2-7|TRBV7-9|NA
CASSGQSYEQYF
TGTGCCAGCAGTGGGCAGAGCTACGAGCAGTACTTC
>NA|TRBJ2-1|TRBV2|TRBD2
CASSEARGGPNEQFF
TGTGCCAGCAGTGAAGCGCGGGGGGGGCCCAATGAGCAGTTCTTC
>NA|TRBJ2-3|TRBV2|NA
CASSGDLGTDTQYF
TGTGCCAGCAGCGGGGACTTGGGCACAGATACGCAGTATTTT
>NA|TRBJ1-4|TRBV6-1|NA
CASIRAPNEKLFF
TGTGCCAGCATACGGGCCCCAAATGAAAAACTGTTTTTT
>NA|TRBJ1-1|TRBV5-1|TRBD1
CASSLDRVGNTEAFF
TGCGCCAGCAGCTTAGACAGGGTCGGGAACACTGAAGCTTTCTTT
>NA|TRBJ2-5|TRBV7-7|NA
CASSPGRAIQQETQYF
TGTGCTAGCAGCCCTGGCAGGGCGATCCAACAAGAGACCCAGTACTTC
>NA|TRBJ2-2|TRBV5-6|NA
CASSPNWGSGELFF
TGTGCCAGCAGCCCTAACTGGGGAAGCGGGGAGCTGTTTTTT
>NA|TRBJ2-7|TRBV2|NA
CASSEGYEQYF
TGTGCCAGCAGTGAGGGCTACGAGCAGTACTTC
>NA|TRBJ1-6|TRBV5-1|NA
CASSLESGAGSSPLHF
TGCGCCAGCAGCTTAGAGTCAGGGGCGGGAAGTTCACCCCTCCACTTT
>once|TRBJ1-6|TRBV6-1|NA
CASRETGIYNSPLHF
TGTGCCAGCAGGGAGACCGGGATATATAATTCACCCCTCCACTTT
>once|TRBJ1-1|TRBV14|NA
CASSQAGVSTEAFF
TGTGCCAGCAGCCAAGCAGGGGTTAGCACTGAAGCTTTCTTT
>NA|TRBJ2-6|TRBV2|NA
CASSESGFGANVLTF
TGTGCCAGCAGTGAATCAGGTTTTGGGGCCAACGTCCTGACTTTC
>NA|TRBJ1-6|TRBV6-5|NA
CASSYSQGGNSPLHF
TGTGCCAGCAGTTACTCACAGGGAGGAAATTCACCCCTCCACTTT
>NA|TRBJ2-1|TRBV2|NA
CASSVRGPYNEQFF
TGTGCCAGCAGTGTCAGGGGCCCCTACAATGAGCAGTTCTTC
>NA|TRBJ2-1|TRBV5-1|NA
CASSLDTWSSYNEQFF
TGCGCCAGCAGCTTGGATACGTGGAGCTCCTACAATGAGCAGTTCTTC
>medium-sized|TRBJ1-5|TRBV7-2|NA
CASSSMGIGDQPQHF
TGTGCCAGCAGCTCGATGGGGATTGGAGATCAGCCCCAGCATTTT
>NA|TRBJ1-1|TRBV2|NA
CASSAQPRGNTEAFF
TGTGCCAGCAGTGCGCAGCCCCGGGGGAACACTGAAGCTTTCTTT
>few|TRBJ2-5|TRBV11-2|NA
CASSPIYIPQETQYF
TGTGCCAGCAGCCCCATTTACATCCCACAAGAGACCCAGTACTTC
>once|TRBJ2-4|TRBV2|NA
CASSESDWSVYF
TGTGCCAGCAGTGAGTCGGACTGGAGTGTTTACTTC
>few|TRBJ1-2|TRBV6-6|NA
CASSYSYGYTF
TGTGCCAGCAGTTACTCGTATGGCTACACCTTC
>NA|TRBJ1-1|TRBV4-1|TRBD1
CASSQYRGESTEAFF
TGCGCCAGCAGTCAATACAGGGGGGAATCCACTGAAGCTTTCTTT
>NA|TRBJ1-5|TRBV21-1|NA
CASSSRPGQGAVGQPQHF
TGTGCCAGCAGCAGTCGTCCGGGACAGGGGGCTGTAGGTCAGCCCCAGCATTTT
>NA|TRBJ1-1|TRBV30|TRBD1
CAWDRDRDTEAFF
TGTGCCTGGGACCGGGACAGGGACACTGAAGCTTTCTTT
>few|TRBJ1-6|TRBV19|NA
CASSIDRGTLTPLHF
TGTGCCAGTAGTATAGACAGAGGGACCCTCACACCCCTCCACTTT
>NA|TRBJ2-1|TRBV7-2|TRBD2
CASSSWQERRGGRQFF
TGTGCCAGCAGCTCGTGGCAGGAGAGGCGGGGGGGGAGGCAGTTCTTC